The text below deals with one T cell receptor beta chain. Antigen: not known. This sample was included in a study of cytomegalovirus exposure and HLA in healthy donors. The CDR3 is made up of 15 amino acids. Germline CDR1 and CDR2: ENHRY and SYGVKD. V dropped 2 bases and J dropped 6; count of bases not matched to a gene: 5. It was with 60 Vbeta and 13 Jbeta primers that the PCR ran. Assay: immunoSEQ multiplex PCR; the TCRdb copy retains only in-frame clones and omits some. The sample consists of 150,000 to 200,000 clones, roughly 78% of them appearing once. Overall study results and limits: Follow-up analysis seemed to connect common viral pathogens with several of the most significant clusters identified. The study put 150 to 200 TCR beta chains on its list as cytomegalovirus-associated. For TCR beta chains, V- and J-gene trimming was later linked to a missense DCLRE1C variant. In a later analysis, donors in an Asian-associated ancestry cluster reportedly had fewer N-insertions in productive TCRs than the cohort mean.

The chain uses TRBV10-3 and TRBJ2-2; 8 bases are a match to TRBD1. This clonotype was sampled from a woman between 25 and 40 years old in good health and CMV-seropositive. The material sequenced was PBMCs. The CDR3: CAISEGTGSSGELFF. In nucleotides, the CDR3 is TGTGCCATCAGTGAGGGGACAGGTTCGTCCGGGGAGCTGTTTTTT.